Sequencing of this TCR beta chain was carried out in a study of T cell responses to AZD1222 COVID-19 vaccine. Study outcomes and limitations: Mapped onto spike, vaccine-associated CD4 TCRs spanned it and were dominant at 160-218 and 743-854.

Trimming cost V 4 bases and J 3 bases, with 7 bases left between them. The CDR3 runs to 13 residues. Looked up from germline, CDR1 is SNHLY and CDR2 is FYNNEI. Comments on this clone: Its antigen is undetermined.

This table comes from immunoSEQ multiplex PCR, and its TCRdb copy is limited to in-frame clones, with some not included. The repertoire holds about 160,000 clones, with more than 90% as singletons. Sequenced here: peripheral blood, sampled 28 days after the second AZD1222 dose. The chain joins TRBV2 to TRBJ1-5; D call uncertain. This receptor was taken from an adult who received the AZD1222 COVID-19 vaccine. The CDR3 coding sequence is TGTGCCAGCAGTGTGGGTTACAATCAGCCCCAGCATTTT. As protein: CASSVGYNQPQHF. Drawing the rest from reference TRBV2 and TRBJ1-5, the complete variable domain is EPEVTQTPSHQVTQMGQEVILRCVPISNHLYFYWYRQILGQKVEFLVSFYNNEISEKSEIFDDQFSVERPDGSNFTLKIRSTKLEDSAMYFCASSVGYNQPQHFGDGTRLSIL.